The text below deals with one T cell receptor beta chain. Its antigen remains unknown. The entry originates in a study of T cell responses to AZD1222 COVID-19 vaccine. Study in general: Pooling covered second doses at about 4 or about 12 weeks. Points from the study as a whole: It should be noted that donors were predominantly white British and more often female, and clonal diversity was possibly underestimated.

Assay: immunoSEQ multiplex PCR; the TCRdb copy retains only in-frame clones and omits some. This sample has 150,000 to 200,000 clones, with around 90% found just once. With 7 bases removed from V and 2 bases from J, the gap between germline ends came to 12 bases. The CDR3 covers 15 residues. Germline CDR1 MGHRA, CDR2 YSYEKL. V usage is TRBV4-1 and J usage is TRBJ2-6; the D is unclear. The specimen was peripheral blood, collected on day 0 of AZD1222 vaccination. The TCR was taken from an adult in good health. The CDR3: CASKPHPAGANVLTF. The DNA of the CDR3 is TGCGCCAGCAAGCCTCACCCCGCTGGGGCCAACGTCCTGACTTTC.